This T cell receptor beta chain comes out of a study of T cells in Graves' hyperthyroidism and ophthalmopathy. Study findings and constraints: Most clonotypes expanded in thyroid above 0.001 were likewise present in blood. Ophthalmopathy was distinguished from stable hyperthyroidism by 13 V-J signatures.

Germline V gene lookup returns CDR1 SGHAT and CDR2 FQNNGV. V trimming: 5 bases; J trimming: 4 bases; junction bases outside the gene matches: 3. This CDR3 spans 13 amino acids. A Clinical Activity Score of at least 3, a NOSPECS grade of at least 4 and a duration under 3 months were recorded in the ophthalmopathy patients. PBMCs came from 10 ml fresh peripheral blood. From RNA transcripts, TCR beta CDR3 regions were amplified. Carried out on the TCR CDR3, a first-round RT-PCR used the HTBI primer set. TCRdb used MiXCR to reprocess the multiplex PCR reads, holding one entry per CDR3 protein. The data show over 400,000 distinct CDR3 sequences, with around 15% seen just once and less than 15% held by the top ten. This clonotype was counted ten times or more. What it binds is unknown. A clone one base away is much larger, so this may be a read error.

The gene calls are TRBV11-2 and TRBJ1-1, with TRBD1 identical over 8 bases. The sequence came from a man aged 18 to 29 with Graves' ophthalmopathy. Sequencing used blood. In DNA form, the CDR3 reads TGTGCCAGCAGCCGGACAGGGACCACTGAAGCTTTCTTT. Encoded protein: CASSRTGTTEAFF. Based on the CDR3 plus reference TRBV11-2 and TRBJ1-1, the full variable domain is EAGVAQSPRYKIIEKRQSVAFWCNPISGHATLYWYQQILGQGPKLLIQFQNNGVVDDSQLPKDRFSAERLKGVDSTLKIQPAKLEDSAVYLCASSRTGTTEAFFGQGTRLTVV.